Shown below are 18 T cell receptor beta chains from a single sample sequenced in a study of shared clonotypes between healthy human individuals. The method was immunoSEQ multiplex PCR; TCRdb's version includes in-frame clones alone and lacks a portion of them. The sample has millions of clones, approximately 94% seen once. CD8 cells regarded as naive lacked CD45RO, were positively chosen for CCR7, and omitted terminally differentiated effector memory CD45RA+ cells. Sample: naive CD8+ T cells from PBMCs. Source of these receptors: a man between 18 and 35 years old in good health. Some clones in this sample may be carry-over from other donors' samples.

The chain recombines TRBV2 with TRBJ1-2; D is ambiguous. CDR3 length: 15 residues. CDR1 and CDR2 (germline): SNHLY, FYNNEI. The V end lost 1 base, the J end lost 4 bases, and 13 bases lay between the germline ends. The chain's CDR3 is CASSEVRPLRYGYTF. CDR3 nucleotides: TGTGCCAGCAGTGAAGTAAGACCCTTGCGCTATGGCTACACCTTC.

CDR3 DNA sequence: TGTGCCTGGATCTCCCCGCCGAGCTCCTATAATTCACCCCTCCACTTT. Encoded protein: CAWISPPSSYNSPLHF. The J gene is TRBJ1-6, the V gene TRBV30; D is unclear. The CDR3 extends over 16 amino acids. Germline V gives CDR1 GTSNPN, CDR2 SVGIG (reference sequence). The V end was cut by 4 bases, the J end by 0 bases, with 13 bases between.

The genes are TRBV27 and TRBJ2-5; D is unclear. The CDR3 is 13 amino acids. Deletions cut 6 bases from V and 4 bases from J, with 12 bases between. Germline-derived CDR1 and CDR2 are MNHEY and SMNVEV (reference sequence). CDR3 in amino acids: CASSDQDGETQYF. For the CDR3, the DNA is TGTGCCAGCAGCGACCAGGACGGAGAGACCCAGTACTTC.

The chain has TRBV4-2 and TRBJ1-1; 7 bases are a match to TRBD1. Germline V gene lookup returns CDR1 LGHNA and CDR2 YNFKEQ. The J segment lost 4 bases and the V segment lost 0 bases, leaving 5 bases of the junction unmatched. The CDR3 loop spans 15 amino acids. The chain's CDR3 is CASSQDGAGGTEAFF. The CDR3 DNA reads TGTGCCAGCAGCCAAGATGGGGCAGGGGGCACTGAAGCTTTCTTT.

This sequence joins TRBV27 and TRBJ2-7; D is perhaps TRBD1 or TRBD2 (5 bases each). The V end was cut by 4 bases, the J end by 9 bases, with 19 bases between. The CDR3 is 14 amino acids. Germline V gene data show CDR1 as MNHEY and CDR2 as SMNVEV (reference sequence). CDR3 nucleotides: TGTGCCAGCAGTTCCCGGGACGGCACAGTGGGGCAGTACTTC. This codes for CASSSRDGTVGQYF.

Remarks on this clone: Other DNA variants within this sample encode the same CDR3. This chain joins TRBV19 and TRBJ2-5, with D possibly being TRBD1 (5 bases). The V and J ends lost 2 bases and 0 bases respectively, with 7 bases between them. The CDR3 spans 14 residues. CDR1 is LNHDA and CDR2 is SQIVND in the germline V gene (reference sequence). The CDR3 is CASSIRQNQETQYF. CDR3 DNA: TGTGCCAGTAGTATAAGACAGAACCAAGAGACCCAGTACTTC.

The rearrangement joins TRBV10-2 to TRBJ1-2; 10 bases map to TRBD1. The CDR3 covers 13 residues. The junction had 5 bases not matched to a gene; V was cut back by 10 bases and J by 3 bases. CDR1 WSHSY and CDR2 SAAADI come from the germline V gene. CDR3 region: CATRDRGDYGYTF. In nucleotides, the CDR3 is TGCGCCACCCGGGACAGGGGAGACTATGGCTACACCTTC.

This clone has only one observation. The junction shows a germline mismatch at one end, possibly a read error. The V and J genes are TRBV13 and TRBJ2-2; 11 bases map to TRBD2. This CDR3 is 13 amino acids long. CDR1 PRHDT and CDR2 FYEKMQ come from the germline V gene (reference sequence). CDR3 sequence reads: CASSLKTSGKLFF. The CDR3 region has the DNA TGTGCCAGCAGCTTAAAGACTAGCGGGAAGCTGTTTTTT. Drawing the rest from reference TRBV13 and TRBJ2-2, the complete variable domain is AAGVIQSPRHLIKEKRETATLKCYPIPRHDTVYWYQQGPGQDPQFLISFYEKMQSDKGSIPDRFSAQQFSDYHSELNMSSLELGDSALYFCASSLKTSGKLFFGEGSRLTVL.

This chain connects TRBV7-2 to TRBJ1-1, with 8 bases matching TRBD1. V lost 4 bases to trimming and J lost 0 bases; unmatched junction nucleotides: 10. The CDR3 has 17 amino acids. Germline values: CDR1 SGHTA, CDR2 FQGNSA. The CDR3 here is CASSYTGGGGMNTEAFF. The CDR3, as DNA: TGTGCCAGCAGCTACACAGGGGGAGGGGGCATGAACACTGAAGCTTTCTTT.

In its sample, this clone was seen once. The chain links TRBV9 to TRBJ2-3; weak D call: TRBD1 (8 bases). This CDR3 has 16 residues. Trimming stripped 4 bases from V and 4 bases from J, with 19 bases between. Germline V gene lookup returns CDR1 SGDLS and CDR2 YYNGEE. CDR3 nucleotide sequence: TGTGCCAGCAGCATCGGACAGGGAGGGAGCTCAGATACGCAGTATTTT. Protein product: CASSIGQGGSSDTQYF. The complete variable domain, with remaining parts taken from reference TRBV9 and TRBJ2-3, reads DSGVTQTPKHLITATGQRVTLRCSPRSGDLSVYWYQQSLDQGLQFLIQYYNGEERAKGNILERFSAQQFPDLHSELNLSSLELGDSALYFCASSIGQGGSSDTQYFGPGTRLTVL.

The rearrangement links TRBV4-1 to TRBJ2-3, with 7 bases lining up with TRBD2. Germline CDR1 is MGHRA and CDR2 is YSYEKL. V lost 3 bases, J lost 5 bases, and 5 bases stayed unmatched. There are 14 residues in the CDR3. CDR3 sequence reads: CASSHGGGLDTQYF. In nucleotides, the CDR3 is TGCGCCAGCAGCCACGGGGGAGGGCTAGATACGCAGTATTTT.

V usage is TRBV7-3 and J usage is TRBJ2-3; no clear D. The germline V gene has CDR1 SGHTA and CDR2 FQGTGA. This CDR3 contains 14 residues. With 5 bases removed from V and 4 bases from J, the gap between germline ends came to 13 bases. The CDR3 protein is CASSLLQVSDTQYF. CDR3 DNA: TGTGCCAGCAGCCTACTGCAAGTCTCAGATACGCAGTATTTT. Full variable domain (missing parts from reference TRBV7-3 and TRBJ2-3): GAGVSQTPSNKVTEKGKYVELRCDPISGHTALYWYRQSLGQGPEFLIYFQGTGAADDSGLPNDRFFAVRPEGSVSTLKIQRTERGDSAVYLCASSLLQVSDTQYFGPGTRLTVL.

This chain links TRBV7-9 with TRBJ1-5; 12 nucleotides agree with TRBD1. V lost 10 bases, J lost 7 bases, and 8 bases stayed unmatched. Germline loops: CDR1 SEHNR, CDR2 FQNEAQ (reference sequence). This CDR3 contains 14 residues. This CDR3 reads CATEGQGAGQPQHF. The DNA for the CDR3 is TGTGCCACCGAGGGACAGGGGGCAGGGCAGCCCCAGCATTTT.

V is TRBV7-8 and J is TRBJ1-1, with D perhaps matching TRBD1 (5 bases). Trimming removed 5 bases at V and 2 bases at J, with 18 bases between. The germline CDR1 and CDR2 sequences are SGHVS and FQNEAQ. This CDR3 has 16 residues. The CDR3 sequence is CASSLYPGRANTEAFF. CDR3 bases: TGTGCCAGCAGCCTTTACCCCGGCAGGGCAAACACTGAAGCTTTCTTT.

Only one count was recorded for this clone. The V gene is TRBV15, the J gene TRBJ2-1; weak D call: TRBD2 (5 bases). Germline V lookup: CDR1 LNHNV, CDR2 YYDKDF (reference sequence). V was pared by 4 bases and J by 6 bases, with 13 bases between. The CDR3 spans 14 residues. The CDR3 loop reads CATSTKLVSNEQFF. CDR3 bases: TGTGCCACCAGCACCAAACTAGTTAGCAATGAGCAGTTCTTC.

The gene calls are TRBV9 and TRBJ2-1; D is ambiguous. V lost 3 bases and J lost 0, with 16 bases in between. Germline CDR1 is SGDLS and CDR2 is YYNGEE. This CDR3 contains 17 residues. CDR3 in DNA: TGTGCCAGCAGCGAGGACCGTCAAGGCAGCTCCTACAATGAGCAGTTCTTC. It is translated as CASSEDRQGSSYNEQFF.

CDR3 region: CASRKIDGVGELFF. Written as DNA, the CDR3 is TGTGCCAGCAGGAAAATTGATGGGGTCGGGGAGCTGTTTTTT. This chain uses TRBV7-9 with TRBJ2-2; D unresolved. Trimming pared 6 bases from V and 7 bases from J, leaving 15 bases between. This CDR3 has 14 residues. Germline values: CDR1 SEHNR, CDR2 FQNEAQ (reference sequence). Based on the CDR3 plus reference TRBV7-9 and TRBJ2-2, the full variable domain is DTGVSQNPRHKITKRGQNVTFRCDPISEHNRLYWYRQTLGQGPEFLTYFQNEAQLEKSRLLSDRFSAERPKGSFSTLEIQRTEQGDSAMYLCASRKIDGVGELFFGEGSRLTVL.

CDR3 residues: CASSLTQRGQVSYEQYF. The CDR3 DNA reads as TGTGCCAGCAGCCTTACACAGAGGGGACAGGTATCCTACGAGCAGTACTTC. The chain joins TRBV7-8 to TRBJ2-7; TRBD1 agrees at 8 bases. The germline V gene has CDR1 SGHVS and CDR2 FQNEAQ. The CDR3 loop spans 17 amino acids. The J segment lost 1 base and the V segment lost 5 bases, leaving 13 bases of the junction unmatched.